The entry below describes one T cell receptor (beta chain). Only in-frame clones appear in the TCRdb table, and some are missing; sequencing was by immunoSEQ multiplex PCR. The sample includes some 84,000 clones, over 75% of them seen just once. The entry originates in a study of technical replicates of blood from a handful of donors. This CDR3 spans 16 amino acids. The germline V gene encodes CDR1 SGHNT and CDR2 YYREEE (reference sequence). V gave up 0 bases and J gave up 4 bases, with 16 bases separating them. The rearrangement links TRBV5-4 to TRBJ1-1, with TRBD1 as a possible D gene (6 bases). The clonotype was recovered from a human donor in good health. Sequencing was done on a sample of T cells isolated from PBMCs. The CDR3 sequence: CASSLGQQGWGTEAFF. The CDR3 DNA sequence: TGTGCCAGCAGCTTGGGGCAACAGGGTTGGGGCACTGAAGCTTTCTTT.